A single sample is the source of the 19 T cell receptor beta chains below, sequenced in a study of cytomegalovirus exposure and HLA in healthy donors. Repertoires were generated with immunoSEQ multiplex PCR, while TCRdb's copy carries only in-frame clones and drops some. There are 150,000 to 200,000 clones in the sample; approximately 89% occur only once, and 4% to 4.5% lies in the top ten. The sample was PBMCs. These receptors were taken from a man aged 18 to 29 in good health and CMV-seropositive.

This chain joins TRBV19 and TRBJ2-1; 8 bases match TRBD1. With V trimmed by 5 bases and J by 6 bases, 9 bases remained unmatched. The germline V gene encodes CDR1 LNHDA and CDR2 SQIVND (reference sequence). The CDR3 loop spans 15 amino acids. In DNA, the CDR3 is TGTGCCAGTAGTCTCGACAGGGGATTTCCCAATGAGCAGTTCTTC. It encodes CASSLDRGFPNEQFF.

V and J are TRBV6-1 and TRBJ2-2; the match to TRBD1 covers 8 bases. Per germline, CDR1 MNHNS and CDR2 SASEGT. With V trimmed by 5 bases and J by 6 bases, 8 bases remained unmatched. The CDR3 sequence is 15 residues long. This chain's CDR3 is CASSNRGLIPGELFF. The CDR3 DNA sequence: TGTGCCAGCAGTAACAGGGGGTTGATTCCCGGGGAGCTGTTTTTT.

Ten or more counts support this clone. The genes are TRBV4-2 and TRBJ2-2, with D perhaps TRBD2 (6 bases). Trimming left V 0 bases short and J 1 base short, with 6 bases between. Per germline, CDR1 LGHNA and CDR2 YNFKEQ. The CDR3 length is 15 residues. CDR3 in DNA: TGTGCCAGCAGCCAAGAGGGGGGGAACACCGGGGAGCTGTTTTTT. It is translated as CASSQEGGNTGELFF.

CDR3 loop: CASSGPGQGEETQYF. The CDR3 DNA reads TGTGCCAGCAGCGGACCGGGACAGGGGGAAGAGACCCAGTACTTC. The V call is TRBV28, the J call TRBJ2-5, with TRBD1 matching over 11 bases. This CDR3 is 15 amino acids long. With 6 bases clipped from V and 3 bases from J, the junction kept 6 bases outside the gene matches. From germline, CDR1 is MDHEN and CDR2 SYDVKM.

The V gene is TRBV7-9, the J gene TRBJ2-2, with D possibly matching TRBD1 (6 bases). The CDR3 contains 18 residues. The V gene lost 4 bases and the J gene lost 1 base, with 19 bases spanning the gap. Per germline, CDR1 SEHNR and CDR2 FQNEAQ (reference sequence). CDR3 nucleotides: TGTGCCAGCAGCTCAATAACAGCCGGGACACAGAACACCGGGGAGCTGTTTTTT. Translated: CASSSITAGTQNTGELFF.

CDR3 sequence reads: CASSSNSGPYNEQFF. The CDR3 region has the DNA TGTGCCAGCAGCTCAAATAGCGGGCCCTACAATGAGCAGTTCTTC. The rearrangement links TRBV5-4 to TRBJ2-1; 7 bases match TRBD2. Germline trimming cut 3 bases from V and 2 bases from J; bases unmatched to any gene: 5. The CDR3 is 15 amino acids. Germline loops: CDR1 SGHNT, CDR2 YYREEE (reference sequence).

The chain recombines TRBV7-6 with TRBJ2-1; D possibly corresponds to TRBD2 (6 bases). CDR1 is SGHVS, CDR2 FNYEAQ, per germline. The CDR3 sequence is 13 residues long. Trimming took 0 bases from V and 8 from J, leaving 8 bases between them. The CDR3 sequence is CASSLARLDEQFF. The CDR3 bases are TGTGCCAGCAGCTTAGCGAGACTAGATGAGCAGTTCTTC.

V usage is TRBV6-4 and J usage is TRBJ1-2, with 7 bases matching TRBD1. The CDR3 spans 14 residues. Trimming took 5 bases from V and 7 from J; bases not matched to a gene: 10. Germline CDR1 MRHNA, CDR2 SNTAGT. CDR3 nucleotide sequence: TGTGCCAGCAGTCCCGGACAGGCGGTCGCTGGCTACACCTTC. Translation: CASSPGQAVAGYTF.

The chain uses TRBV27 and TRBJ1-1; D is possibly TRBD1 (5 bases). V lost 2 bases, J lost 10 bases, and 11 bases lay in between. The CDR3 spans 12 residues. The germline CDR1 and CDR2 sequences are MNHEY and SMNVEV (reference sequence). CDR3 amino acids: CASSLGTGGAFF. Written as DNA, the CDR3 is TGTGCCAGCAGTTTAGGGACGGGAGGAGCTTTCTTT.

V and J are TRBV2 and TRBJ1-4; no firm D call. The CDR3 is 13 residues long. V was clipped by 5 bases and J by 13 bases, with 17 bases between them. Germline assignment: CDR1 SNHLY and CDR2 FYNNEI. The CDR3 loop reads CASSLGQRLGLFF. As DNA, the CDR3 is TGTGCCAGCAGTTTGGGTCAGCGCCTAGGACTGTTTTTT.

V is TRBV7-9 and J is TRBJ2-7; D may be TRBD1 (6 bases). Trimming took off 5 bases at V and 6 bases at J, with 17 bases between the two ends. There are 14 residues in the CDR3. The germline V gene encodes CDR1 SEHNR and CDR2 FQNEAQ (reference sequence). The CDR3, as DNA: TGTGCCAGCAGCGGGGGCGAGGCAGGGAGCGAGCAGTACTTC. This codes for CASSGGEAGSEQYF.

V usage is TRBV2 and J usage is TRBJ2-4, with 8 nucleotides matching TRBD2. J lost 8 bases, V lost 3 bases, and 6 bases had no gene match. Germline-derived CDR1 and CDR2 are SNHLY and FYNNEI. This CDR3 spans 14 amino acids. CDR3 loop: CASSDRAGGDIQYF. The CDR3 DNA reads as TGTGCCAGCAGTGACAGGGCGGGAGGAGACATTCAGTACTTC.

The V call is TRBV7-6, the J call TRBJ2-1; a possible D gene is TRBD2 (6 bases). Trimming took 5 bases from V and 6 from J, leaving 20 bases between them. The CDR3 length is 16 residues. In germline, CDR1 is SGHVS, CDR2 FNYEAQ. The chain's CDR3 is CASSQTKGGQSNEQFF. For the CDR3, the DNA is TGTGCCAGCAGCCAAACCAAAGGAGGGCAAAGCAATGAGCAGTTCTTC.

This chain uses TRBV25-1 with TRBJ2-7; the match to TRBD1 covers 9 bases. The ends lost 1 base at V and 8 bases at J; junction bases unmatched: 6. Germline CDR1 reads MGHDK; CDR2 reads SYGVNS. CDR3 size: 14 residues. The CDR3, as DNA: TGTGCCAGCAGTGAATCTGGGACAGGGAACAAGCAGTACTTC. It is translated as CASSESGTGNKQYF.

This chain uses TRBV18 with TRBJ2-3, with 9 bases aligning to TRBD1. V dropped 4 bases and J dropped 4; count of bases not matched to a gene: 3. The germline CDR1 and CDR2 sequences are KGHSH and LQKENI. The CDR3 loop spans 14 amino acids. The CDR3 bases are TGTGCCAGCTCACGTGACAGGGGGGCAGATACGCAGTATTTT. Protein sequence: CASSRDRGADTQYF.

This clone came up once. The V gene is TRBV20-1, the J gene TRBJ1-2, with TRBD1 matching 7 bases. CDR1 is DFQATT, CDR2 SNEGSKA, per germline (reference sequence). This CDR3 region has 10 residues. Trimming cost V 8 bases and J 7 bases; bases outside gene matches: 4. CDR3 in amino acids: CSPWTGGYTF. The CDR3 DNA is TGCAGTCCTTGGACAGGTGGCTACACCTTC.

The rearrangement uses TRBV6-1 and TRBJ2-3, with 10 bases lining up with TRBD2. The ends lost 4 bases at V and 1 base at J; junction bases unmatched: 8. The CDR3 sequence is 17 residues long. The germline V gene has CDR1 MNHNS and CDR2 SASEGT. The DNA of the CDR3 is TGTGCCAGCAGTGGGCCCTTCCTAGCGGGAGGCACAGATACGCAGTATTTT. Translation gives CASSGPFLAGGTDTQYF.

The chain joins TRBV28 to TRBJ2-5; D ambiguous. The ends were cut back, 2 bases at V and 2 bases at J, with 12 bases in the middle. The length of the CDR3 is 15 residues. Germline V gene lookup returns CDR1 MDHEN and CDR2 SYDVKM. The CDR3 protein is CASSLALGKQETQYF. CDR3 nucleotide sequence: TGTGCCAGCAGTTTAGCCTTGGGCAAGCAAGAGACCCAGTACTTC. Drawing the rest from reference TRBV28 and TRBJ2-5, the complete variable domain is DVKVTQSSRYLVKRTGEKVFLECVQDMDHENMFWYRQDPGLGLRLIYFSYDVKMKEKGDIPEGYSVSREKKERFSLILESASTNQTSMYLCASSLALGKQETQYFGPGTRLLVL.

In this sample, this clone turned up a few times. The V and J genes are TRBV27 and TRBJ1-5, with 11 bases lining up with TRBD1. With V trimmed by 0 bases and J by 5 bases, 12 bases remained unmatched. This CDR3 comprises 19 residues. CDR1 and CDR2 (germline): MNHEY, SMNVEV (reference sequence). As DNA, the CDR3 is TGTGCCAGCAGTTTATCTTTCGGAGGACAGGGGGCGCCAGATCAGCCCCAGCATTTT. It specifies CASSLSFGGQGAPDQPQHF.